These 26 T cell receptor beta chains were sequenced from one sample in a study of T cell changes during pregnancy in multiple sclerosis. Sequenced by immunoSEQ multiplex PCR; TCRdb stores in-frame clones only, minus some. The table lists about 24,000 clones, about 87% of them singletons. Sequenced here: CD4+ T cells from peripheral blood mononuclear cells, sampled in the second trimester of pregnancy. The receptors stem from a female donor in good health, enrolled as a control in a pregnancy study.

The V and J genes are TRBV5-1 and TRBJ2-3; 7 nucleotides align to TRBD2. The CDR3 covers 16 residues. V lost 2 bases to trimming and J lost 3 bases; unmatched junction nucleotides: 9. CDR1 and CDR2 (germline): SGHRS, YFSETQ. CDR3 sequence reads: CASSLQWAGVTDTQYF. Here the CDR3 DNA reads TGCGCCAGCAGCTTACAGTGGGCGGGAGTAACAGATACGCAGTATTTT.

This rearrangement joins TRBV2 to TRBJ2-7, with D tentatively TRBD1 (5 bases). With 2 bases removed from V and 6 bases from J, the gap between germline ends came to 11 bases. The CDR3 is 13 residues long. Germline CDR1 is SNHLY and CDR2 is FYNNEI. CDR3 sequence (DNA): TGTGCCAGCAGTGAATCAGGGTGGGGCGAGCAGTACTTC. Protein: CASSESGWGEQYF.

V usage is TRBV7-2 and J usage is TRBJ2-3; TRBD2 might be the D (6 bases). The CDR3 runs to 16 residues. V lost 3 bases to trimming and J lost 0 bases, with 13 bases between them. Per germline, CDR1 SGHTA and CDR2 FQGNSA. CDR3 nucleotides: TGTGCCAGCAGCTTGGGGGGAGCCTCTAGCACAGATACGCAGTATTTT. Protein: CASSLGGASSTDTQYF.

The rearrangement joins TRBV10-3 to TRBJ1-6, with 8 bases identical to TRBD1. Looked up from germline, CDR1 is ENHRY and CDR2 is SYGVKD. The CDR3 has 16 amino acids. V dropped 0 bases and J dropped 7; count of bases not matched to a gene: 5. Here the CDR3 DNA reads TGTGCCATCAGTGAGTCGCAGGGGGCTCTCAATTCACCCCTCCACTTT. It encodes CAISESQGALNSPLHF.

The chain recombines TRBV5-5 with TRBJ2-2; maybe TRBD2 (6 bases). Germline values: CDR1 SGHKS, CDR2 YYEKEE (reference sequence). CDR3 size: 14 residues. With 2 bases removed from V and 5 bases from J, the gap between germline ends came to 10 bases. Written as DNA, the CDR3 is TGTGCCAGCAGCTTAAGGAGCGGGACCGGGGAGCTGTTTTTT. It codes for CASSLRSGTGELFF.

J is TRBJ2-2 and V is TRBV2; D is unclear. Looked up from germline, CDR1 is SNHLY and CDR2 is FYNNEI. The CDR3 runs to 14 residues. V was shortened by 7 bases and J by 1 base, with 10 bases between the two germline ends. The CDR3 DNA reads TGTGCCAGCACGATGGAGAAGAACACCGGGGAGCTGTTTTTT. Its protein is CASTMEKNTGELFF.

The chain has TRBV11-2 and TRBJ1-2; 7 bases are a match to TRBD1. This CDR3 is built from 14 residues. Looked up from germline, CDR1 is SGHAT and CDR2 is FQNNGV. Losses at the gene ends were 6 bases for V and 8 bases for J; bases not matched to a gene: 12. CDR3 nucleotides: TGTGCCAGCAGAACTGACAGGGTGGGGGTGGGCTACACCTTC. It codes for CASRTDRVGVGYTF.

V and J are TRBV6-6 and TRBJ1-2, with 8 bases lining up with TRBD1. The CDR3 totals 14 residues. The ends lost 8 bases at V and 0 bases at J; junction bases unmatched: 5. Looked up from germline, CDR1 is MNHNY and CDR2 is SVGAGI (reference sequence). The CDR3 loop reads CASSRGPSNYGYTF. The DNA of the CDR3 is TGTGCCAGCTCCAGGGGGCCGTCTAACTATGGCTACACCTTC.

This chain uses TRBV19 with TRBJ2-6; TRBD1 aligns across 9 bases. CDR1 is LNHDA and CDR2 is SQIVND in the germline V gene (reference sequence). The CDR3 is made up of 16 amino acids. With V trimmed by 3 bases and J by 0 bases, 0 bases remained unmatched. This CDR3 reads CASSMTGGSGANVLTF. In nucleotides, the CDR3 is TGTGCCAGTAGTATGACAGGGGGCTCTGGGGCCAACGTCCTGACTTTC.

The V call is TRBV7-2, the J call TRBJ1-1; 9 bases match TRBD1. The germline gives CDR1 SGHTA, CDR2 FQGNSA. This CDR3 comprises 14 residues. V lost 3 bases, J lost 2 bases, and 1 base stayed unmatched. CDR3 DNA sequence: TGTGCCAGCAGCTTGACAGGGGGTAACACTGAAGCTTTCTTT. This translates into CASSLTGGNTEAFF.

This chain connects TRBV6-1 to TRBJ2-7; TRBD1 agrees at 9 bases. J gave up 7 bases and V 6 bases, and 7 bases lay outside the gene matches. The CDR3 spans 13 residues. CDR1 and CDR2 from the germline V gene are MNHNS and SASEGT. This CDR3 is CASRNRGLEEQYF. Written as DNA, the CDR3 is TGTGCCAGCAGAAACAGGGGGCTGGAAGAGCAGTACTTC.

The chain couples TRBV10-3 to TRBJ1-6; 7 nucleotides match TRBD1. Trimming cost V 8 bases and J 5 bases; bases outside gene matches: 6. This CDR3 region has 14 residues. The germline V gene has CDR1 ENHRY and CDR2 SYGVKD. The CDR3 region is CAISGGTDNSPLHF. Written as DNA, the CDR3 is TGTGCCATCTCAGGTGGGACAGATAATTCACCCCTCCACTTT.

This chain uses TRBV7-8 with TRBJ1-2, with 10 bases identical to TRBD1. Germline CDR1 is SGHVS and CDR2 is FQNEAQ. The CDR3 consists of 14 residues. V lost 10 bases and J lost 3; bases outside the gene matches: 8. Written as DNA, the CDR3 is TGTGCCATCCTCAGACAGGGGGCGGACTATGGCTACACCTTC. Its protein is CAILRQGADYGYTF. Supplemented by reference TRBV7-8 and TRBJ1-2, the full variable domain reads GAGVSQSPRYKVAKRGQDVALRCDPISGHVSLFWYQQALGQGPEFLTYFQNEAQLDKSGLPSDRFFAERPEGSVSTLKIQRTQQEDSAVYLCAILRQGADYGYTFGSGTRLTVV.

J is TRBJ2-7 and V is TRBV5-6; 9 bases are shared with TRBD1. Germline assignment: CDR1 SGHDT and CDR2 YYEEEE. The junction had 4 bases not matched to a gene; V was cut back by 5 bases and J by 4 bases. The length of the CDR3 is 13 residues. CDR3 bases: TGTGCCAGCAGAAGGACAGGGGCATACGAGCAGTACTTC. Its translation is CASRRTGAYEQYF.

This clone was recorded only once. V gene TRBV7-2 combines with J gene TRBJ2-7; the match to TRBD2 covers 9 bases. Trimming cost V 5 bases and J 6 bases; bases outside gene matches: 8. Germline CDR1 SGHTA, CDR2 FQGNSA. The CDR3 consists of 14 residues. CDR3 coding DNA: TGTGCCAGCAGCCGAGCGGGGGGCCGAAGCGAGCAGTACTTC. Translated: CASSRAGGRSEQYF.

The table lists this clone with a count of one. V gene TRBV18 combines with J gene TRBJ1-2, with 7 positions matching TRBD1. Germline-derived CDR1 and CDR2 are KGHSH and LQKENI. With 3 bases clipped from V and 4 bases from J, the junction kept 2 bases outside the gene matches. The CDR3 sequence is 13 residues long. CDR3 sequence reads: CASSPRQGYGYTF. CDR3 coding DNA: TGTGCCAGCTCACCTCGACAGGGCTATGGCTACACCTTC.

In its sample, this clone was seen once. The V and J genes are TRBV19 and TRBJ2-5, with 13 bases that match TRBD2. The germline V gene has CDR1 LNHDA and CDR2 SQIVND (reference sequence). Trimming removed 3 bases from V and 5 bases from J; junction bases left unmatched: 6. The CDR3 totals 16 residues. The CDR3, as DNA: TGTGCCAGTAGTATTAGGACTAGCGGGAGCGGGGAGACCCAGTACTTC. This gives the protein CASSIRTSGSGETQYF.

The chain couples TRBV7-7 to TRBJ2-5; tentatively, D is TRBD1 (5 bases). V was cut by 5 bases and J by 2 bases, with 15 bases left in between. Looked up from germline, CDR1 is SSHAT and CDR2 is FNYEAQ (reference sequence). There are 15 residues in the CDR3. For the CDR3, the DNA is TGTGCCAGCAGCCTCCAGGGAACCCATCAAGAGACCCAGTACTTC. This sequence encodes CASSLQGTHQETQYF.

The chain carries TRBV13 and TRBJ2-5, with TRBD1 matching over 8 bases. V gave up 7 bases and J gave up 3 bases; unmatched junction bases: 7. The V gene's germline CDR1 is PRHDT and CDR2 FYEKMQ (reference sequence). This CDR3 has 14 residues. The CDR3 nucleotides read TGTGCCAGCACCCCAGGACAGGGAAAAGAGACCCAGTACTTC. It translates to CASTPGQGKETQYF.

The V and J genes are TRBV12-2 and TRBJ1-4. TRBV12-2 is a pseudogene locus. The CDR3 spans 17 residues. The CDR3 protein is CASRSVGKEVMNEKLFF. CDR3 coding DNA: TGTGCAAGTCGCTCGGTCGGGAAGGAGGTAATGAATGAAAAACTGTTTTTT.

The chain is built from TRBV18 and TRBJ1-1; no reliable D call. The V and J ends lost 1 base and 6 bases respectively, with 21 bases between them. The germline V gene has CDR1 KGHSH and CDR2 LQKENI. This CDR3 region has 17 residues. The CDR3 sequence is CASSPLSAATTDAEAFF. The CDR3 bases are TGTGCCAGCTCACCACTGAGTGCCGCCACTACTGACGCTGAAGCTTTCTTT.

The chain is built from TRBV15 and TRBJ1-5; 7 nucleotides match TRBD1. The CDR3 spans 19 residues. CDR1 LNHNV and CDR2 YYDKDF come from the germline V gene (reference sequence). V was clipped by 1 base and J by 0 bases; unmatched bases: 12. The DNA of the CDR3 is TGTGCCACCAGCAGAGGGGGGAACAGGGGATCCTATAGCAATCAGCCCCAGCATTTT. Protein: CATSRGGNRGSYSNQPQHF.

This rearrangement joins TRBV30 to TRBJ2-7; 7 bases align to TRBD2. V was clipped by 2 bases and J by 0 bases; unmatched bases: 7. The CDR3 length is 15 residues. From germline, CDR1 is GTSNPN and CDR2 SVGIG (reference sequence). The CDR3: CAWSTLARSSYEQYF. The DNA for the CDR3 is TGTGCCTGGAGTACACTAGCGAGAAGCTCCTACGAGCAGTACTTC.

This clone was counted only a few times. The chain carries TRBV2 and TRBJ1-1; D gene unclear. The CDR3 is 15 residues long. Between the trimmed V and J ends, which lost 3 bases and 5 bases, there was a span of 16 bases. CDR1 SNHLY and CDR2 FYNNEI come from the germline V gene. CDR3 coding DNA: TGTGCCAGCAGTGAGTGGAAGCAGGCCGGAACTGAAGCTTTCTTT. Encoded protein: CASSEWKQAGTEAFF.

CDR3 loop: CASSTSGGWGETQYF. CDR3 coding DNA: TGTGCCAGTAGTACCTCAGGGGGCTGGGGGGAGACCCAGTACTTC. The rearrangement links TRBV19 to TRBJ2-5; 8 nucleotides line up with TRBD1. Per germline, CDR1 LNHDA and CDR2 SQIVND (reference sequence). V lost 4 bases and J lost 5; bases outside the gene matches: 9. The CDR3 is 15 residues long.

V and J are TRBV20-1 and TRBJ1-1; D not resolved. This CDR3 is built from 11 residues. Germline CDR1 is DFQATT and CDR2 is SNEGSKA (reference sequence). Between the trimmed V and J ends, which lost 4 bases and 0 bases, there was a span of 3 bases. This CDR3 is CSAIMNTEAFF. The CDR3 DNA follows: TGCAGTGCTATTATGAACACTGAAGCTTTCTTT.